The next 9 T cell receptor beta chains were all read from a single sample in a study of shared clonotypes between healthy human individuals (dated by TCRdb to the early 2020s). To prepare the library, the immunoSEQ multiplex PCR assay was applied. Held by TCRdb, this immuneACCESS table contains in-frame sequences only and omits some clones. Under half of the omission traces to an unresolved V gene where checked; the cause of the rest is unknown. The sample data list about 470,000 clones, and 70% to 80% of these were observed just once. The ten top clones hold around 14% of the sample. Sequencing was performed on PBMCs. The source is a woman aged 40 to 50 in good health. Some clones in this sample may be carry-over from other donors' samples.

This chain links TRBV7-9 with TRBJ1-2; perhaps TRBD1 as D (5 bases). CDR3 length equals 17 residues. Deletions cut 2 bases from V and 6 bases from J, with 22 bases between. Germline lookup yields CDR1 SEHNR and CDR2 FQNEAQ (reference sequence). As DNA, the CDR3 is TGTGCCAGCAGCTTAAGATCTGGTCGGGGGAAGTTGAATGGCTACACCTTC. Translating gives CASSLRSGRGKLNGYTF.

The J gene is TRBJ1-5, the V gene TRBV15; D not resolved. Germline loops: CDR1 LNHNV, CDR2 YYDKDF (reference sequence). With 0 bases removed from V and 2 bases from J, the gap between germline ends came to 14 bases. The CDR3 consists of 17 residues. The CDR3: CATSRDLRRTRNQPQHF. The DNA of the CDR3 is TGTGCCACCAGCAGAGATCTCCGCAGGACCCGCAATCAGCCCCAGCATTTT.

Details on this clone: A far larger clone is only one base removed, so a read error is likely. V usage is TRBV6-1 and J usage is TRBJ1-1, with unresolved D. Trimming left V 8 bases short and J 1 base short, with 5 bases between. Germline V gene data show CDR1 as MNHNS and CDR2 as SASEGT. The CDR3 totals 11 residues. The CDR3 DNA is TGTGCCAGCCGGGGGAACACTGAAGCTTTCTTT. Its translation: CASRGNTEAFF.

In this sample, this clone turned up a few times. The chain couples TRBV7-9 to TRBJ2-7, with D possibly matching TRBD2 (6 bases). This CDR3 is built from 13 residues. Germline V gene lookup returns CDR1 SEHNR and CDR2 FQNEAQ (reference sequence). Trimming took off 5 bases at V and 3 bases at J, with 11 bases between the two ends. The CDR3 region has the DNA TGTGCCAGCAGCCTATCGGGAGTCTACGAGCAGTACTTC. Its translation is CASSLSGVYEQYF.

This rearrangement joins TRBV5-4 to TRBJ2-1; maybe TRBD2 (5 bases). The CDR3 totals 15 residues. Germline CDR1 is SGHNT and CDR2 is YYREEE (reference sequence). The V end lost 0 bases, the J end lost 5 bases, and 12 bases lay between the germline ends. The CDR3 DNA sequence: TGTGCCAGCAGCTTGGGCCAGCGGCTAGACAATGAGCAGTTCTTC. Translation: CASSLGQRLDNEQFF.

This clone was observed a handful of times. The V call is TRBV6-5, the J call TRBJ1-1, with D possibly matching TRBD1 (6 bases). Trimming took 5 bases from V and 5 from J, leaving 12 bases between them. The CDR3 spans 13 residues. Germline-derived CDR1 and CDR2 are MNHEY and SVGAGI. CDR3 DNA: TGTGCCAGCAGTGCAGGGGTCTGGACTGAAGCTTTCTTT. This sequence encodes CASSAGVWTEAFF.

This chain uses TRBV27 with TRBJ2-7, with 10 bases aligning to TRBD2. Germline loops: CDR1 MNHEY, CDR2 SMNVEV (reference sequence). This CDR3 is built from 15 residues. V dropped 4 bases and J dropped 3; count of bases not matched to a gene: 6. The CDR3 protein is CASSSRTSGGYEQYF. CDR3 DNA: TGTGCCAGCAGTTCCCGGACTAGCGGTGGCTACGAGCAGTACTTC.

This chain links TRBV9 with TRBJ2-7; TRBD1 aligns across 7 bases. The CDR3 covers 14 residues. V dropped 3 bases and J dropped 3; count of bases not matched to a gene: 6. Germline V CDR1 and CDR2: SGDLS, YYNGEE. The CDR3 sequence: CASSAGQRFYEQYF. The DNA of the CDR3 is TGTGCCAGCAGCGCGGGACAGCGATTCTACGAGCAGTACTTC.

The CDR3 DNA is TGTGCCAGTAATCCGACAGGGCAGGAGGAAACTAATGAAAAACTGTTTTTT. As protein: CASNPTGQEETNEKLFF. The J gene is TRBJ1-4, the V gene TRBV19, with 7 bases identical to TRBD1. CDR3 size: 17 residues. Germline CDR1 reads LNHDA; CDR2 reads SQIVND (reference sequence). J gave up 1 base and V 7 bases, and 12 bases lay outside the gene matches.